Presented here are 10 T cell receptor beta chains from one specimen sequenced in a study of T cell repertoires in cytomegalovirus infection. TCRdb reprocessed the reads via MiXCR and lists one record per CDR3 protein. Among around 490,000 distinct CDR3 sequences listed, about 25% were seen once. The sample taken for sequencing was PBMCs. These TCRs come from a human donor in good health (CMV status not recorded). Some clones in this sample may be carry-over from other donors' samples.

The sample holds a few counts of this clonotype. V and J are TRBV6-6 and TRBJ1-2; 8 bases match TRBD1. Germline CDR1 reads MNHNY; CDR2 reads SVGAGI (reference sequence). With 6 bases clipped from V and 7 bases from J, the junction kept 10 bases outside the gene matches. This CDR3 has 14 amino acids. The CDR3 loop is CASRGSDRAGGYTF. CDR3 DNA sequence: TGTGCCAGCAGGGGATCGGACAGGGCGGGTGGCTACACCTTC.

In nucleotides, the CDR3 is TGTGCCAGCAGCCTCGGACAGGTTGATAGGGCTTTCTTT. It translates to CASSLGQVDRAFF. The chain uses TRBV5-6 and TRBJ1-1, with TRBD1 identical over 7 bases. Germline V lookup: CDR1 SGHDT, CDR2 YYEEEE. V lost 4 bases to trimming and J lost 11 bases; unmatched junction nucleotides: 11. The CDR3 loop spans 13 amino acids.

CDR3: CSVPGTTYQETQYF. The CDR3 DNA follows: TGCAGCGTACCCGGGACCACGTACCAAGAGACCCAGTACTTC. The rearrangement uses TRBV29-1 and TRBJ2-5, with D possibly being TRBD1 or TRBD2 (5 bases each). The ends were cut back, 6 bases at V and 0 bases at J, with 14 bases in the middle. This CDR3 contains 14 residues. Germline V gene data show CDR1 as SQVTM and CDR2 as ANQGSEA. Full variable domain (rest looked up from reference TRBV29-1 and TRBJ2-5): SAVISQKPSRDICQRGTSLTIQCQVDSQVTMMFWYRQQPGQSLTLIATANQGSEATYESGFVIDKFPISRPNLTFSTLTVSNMSPEDSSIYLCSVPGTTYQETQYFGPGTRLLVL.

This clonotype was found many times. This chain connects TRBV7-2 to TRBJ2-2; 10 positions agree with TRBD2. V was pared by 0 bases and J by 6 bases, with 4 bases of the junction left unmatched. The CDR3 has 16 residues. Germline CDR1 reads SGHTA; CDR2 reads FQGNSA. CDR3 DNA sequence: TGTGCCAGCAGCTTAGCTAGCGGGAGGTTATCCGGGGAGCTGTTTTTT. This codes for CASSLASGRLSGELFF. Complete variable domain (other parts from reference TRBV7-2 and TRBJ2-2): GAGVSQSPSNKVTEKGKDVELRCDPISGHTALYWYRQSLGQGLEFLIYFQGNSAPDKSGLPSDRFSAERTGGSVSTLTIQRTQQEDSAVYLCASSLASGRLSGELFFGEGSRLTVL.

The chain couples TRBV20-1 to TRBJ2-7; 8 bases line up with TRBD1. The J segment lost 4 bases and the V segment lost 2 bases, leaving 13 bases of the junction unmatched. Per the germline V gene, CDR1 is DFQATT and CDR2 is SNEGSKA (reference sequence). CDR3 length: 16 amino acids. Written as DNA, the CDR3 is TGCAGTGCTAGACAGAGGAGAGGGACAGGAGCATACGAGCAGTACTTC. Its protein is CSARQRRGTGAYEQYF.

V gene TRBV19 combines with J gene TRBJ1-1, with 7 bases aligning to TRBD1. Trimming cost V 5 bases and J 7 bases; bases outside gene matches: 7. The CDR3 is 13 amino acids. From germline, CDR1 is LNHDA and CDR2 SQIVND (reference sequence). Written as DNA, the CDR3 is TGTGCCAGTAGTGTGACAGGGTCGTATGAAGCTTTCTTT. Its translation: CASSVTGSYEAFF.

This clonotype was counted at least ten times. This chain uses TRBV7-9 with TRBJ2-3; 11 bases are a match to TRBD2. This CDR3 contains 15 residues. Trimming cost V 7 bases and J 6 bases; bases outside gene matches: 9. Germline CDR1 SEHNR, CDR2 FQNEAQ (reference sequence). CDR3 protein: CASIKTSGAGDTQYF. CDR3 sequence (DNA): TGTGCCAGCATCAAGACTAGCGGGGCTGGGGATACGCAGTATTTT. The entire variable domain, with the rest obtained from reference TRBV7-9 and TRBJ2-3, is as follows: DTGVSQNPRHKITKRGQNVTFRCDPISEHNRLYWYRQTLGQGPEFLTYFQNEAQLEKSRLLSDRFSAERPKGSFSTLEIQRTEQGDSAMYLCASIKTSGAGDTQYFGPGTRLTVL.

The J gene is TRBJ1-4, the V gene TRBV29-1; unclear D gene. CDR1 is SQVTM and CDR2 is ANQGSEA in the germline V gene. This CDR3 is built from 11 residues. The V end was cut by 5 bases, the J end by 4 bases, with 5 bases between. CDR3 region: CSVRDNEKLFF. For the CDR3, the DNA is TGCAGCGTTCGGGATAATGAAAAACTGTTTTTT.

This chain uses TRBV7-2 with TRBJ2-5; 10 bases fit TRBD2. Per the germline V gene, CDR1 is SGHTA and CDR2 is FQGNSA. CDR3 length equals 17 residues. The V gene end was trimmed by 1 base and the J gene end by 4 bases; junction bases not matched to a gene: 9. The CDR3 coding sequence is TGTGCCAGCAGCTTAGGGGCTAGCGGGAGACTGGGAGAGACCCAGTACTTC. This translates into CASSLGASGRLGETQYF. The whole variable domain, filled in from reference TRBV7-2 and TRBJ2-5, reads GAGVSQSPSNKVTEKGKDVELRCDPISGHTALYWYRQSLGQGLEFLIYFQGNSAPDKSGLPSDRFSAERTGGSVSTLTIQRTQQEDSAVYLCASSLGASGRLGETQYFGPGTRLLVL.

The gene calls are TRBV6-1 and TRBJ2-1, with D possibly matching TRBD1 (7 bases). Germline values: CDR1 MNHNS, CDR2 SASEGT. Deletions cut 5 bases from V and 6 bases from J, with 17 bases between. CDR3 length: 15 amino acids. CDR3 amino acids: CASSPLEGAGNEQFF. The CDR3 DNA sequence: TGTGCCAGCAGTCCGTTGGAGGGGGCAGGCAATGAGCAGTTCTTC.